These 3 T cell receptor beta chains were all obtained from the same sample, sequenced in a study of T-cell memory formation after mild COVID-19. TCRdb independently ran MiXCR on the 5' RACE reads; one entry per CDR3 protein. The sample consists of some 160,000 distinct CDR3 sequences, about an eighth of them appearing once. The sequenced sample was PBMCs or a T cell subset sorted from them (not recorded which). Source of these receptors: a man aged 18 to 35 who had mild COVID-19 (a few samples of this study predate the infection). Cell type and time point are not known.

V and J are TRBV3-1 and TRBJ2-1; TRBD2 aligns across 7 bases. Germline CDR1 and CDR2: LGHDT and YNNKEL (reference sequence). The CDR3 totals 16 residues. V shed 3 bases and J 5 bases; nucleotides not matched to a gene: 10. The CDR3 DNA sequence: TGTGCCAGCAGCCAGAGGAGCGCTAGCGGAAACAATGAGCAGTTCTTC. It translates to CASSQRSASGNNEQFF.

This clonotype was detected a few times. This rearrangement joins TRBV2 to TRBJ1-1; 8 bases are a match to TRBD1. J lost 2 bases, V lost 6 bases, and 5 bases had no gene match. The CDR3 has 14 residues. Germline CDR1 and CDR2: SNHLY and FYNNEI. The CDR3 DNA follows: TGTGCCAGCAGAGACAGGGGAGGTAACACTGAAGCTTTCTTT. It is translated as CASRDRGGNTEAFF.

This chain uses TRBV6-2 or TRBV6-3 with TRBJ1-2; D is perhaps TRBD1 (5 bases). There are 13 residues in the CDR3. Trimming removed 7 bases at V and 2 bases at J, with 11 bases between. From germline, CDR1 is MNHEY and CDR2 SVGEGT. CDR3 residues: CASNPTENYGYTF. In DNA, the CDR3 is TGTGCCAGCAACCCGACAGAGAACTATGGCTACACCTTC.